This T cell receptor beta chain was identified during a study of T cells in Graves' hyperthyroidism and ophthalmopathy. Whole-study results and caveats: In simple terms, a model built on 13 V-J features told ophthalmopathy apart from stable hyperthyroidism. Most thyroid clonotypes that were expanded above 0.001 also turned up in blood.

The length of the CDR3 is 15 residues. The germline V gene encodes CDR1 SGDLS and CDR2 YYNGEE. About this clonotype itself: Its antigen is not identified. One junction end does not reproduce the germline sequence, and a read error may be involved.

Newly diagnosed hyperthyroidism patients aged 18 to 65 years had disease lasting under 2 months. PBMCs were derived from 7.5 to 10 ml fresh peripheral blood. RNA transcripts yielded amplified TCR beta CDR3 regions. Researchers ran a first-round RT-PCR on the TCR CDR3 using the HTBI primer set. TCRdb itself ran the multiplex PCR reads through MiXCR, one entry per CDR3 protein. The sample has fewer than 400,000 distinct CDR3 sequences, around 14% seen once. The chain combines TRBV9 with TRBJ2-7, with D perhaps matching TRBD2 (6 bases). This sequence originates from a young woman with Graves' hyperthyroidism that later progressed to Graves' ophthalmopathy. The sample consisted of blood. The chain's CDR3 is CASGVGEVMSYEQYF. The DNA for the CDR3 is TGTGCCAGCGGCGTAGGGGAGGTCATGAGCTACGAGCAGTACTTC.